This TCR beta chain stems from a study of blood T cell repertoires in COVID-19. The overall study: Sources were T cells, B-cell-depleted T cells, or PBMCs; the material itself was cDNA or gDNA.

Only in-frame clones appear in the TCRdb table, and some are missing; sequencing was by immunoSEQ multiplex PCR. The table includes about 200,000 clones, 85% detected once. The age range of participants was about 18 to 95 years, with residence in approximately 25 US areas. Donors in Cohort 3 counted as recovered after two negative PCRs, clearance, or symptom resolution. The V gene's germline CDR1 is SGHNT and CDR2 YYREEE (reference sequence). V lost 5 bases to trimming and J lost 2 bases, with 13 bases between them. The length of the CDR3 is 14 residues. Sequenced material: PBMCs or T cells enriched from blood (not recorded which). This clonotype originated in a man aged 35 to 55 who had recovered from COVID-19. This chain joins TRBV5-4 and TRBJ1-2; possibly TRBD1 for D (6 bases). CDR3 protein: CASRRTEENYGYTF. The CDR3 DNA is TGTGCCAGCAGAAGGACAGAAGAGAACTATGGCTACACCTTC.